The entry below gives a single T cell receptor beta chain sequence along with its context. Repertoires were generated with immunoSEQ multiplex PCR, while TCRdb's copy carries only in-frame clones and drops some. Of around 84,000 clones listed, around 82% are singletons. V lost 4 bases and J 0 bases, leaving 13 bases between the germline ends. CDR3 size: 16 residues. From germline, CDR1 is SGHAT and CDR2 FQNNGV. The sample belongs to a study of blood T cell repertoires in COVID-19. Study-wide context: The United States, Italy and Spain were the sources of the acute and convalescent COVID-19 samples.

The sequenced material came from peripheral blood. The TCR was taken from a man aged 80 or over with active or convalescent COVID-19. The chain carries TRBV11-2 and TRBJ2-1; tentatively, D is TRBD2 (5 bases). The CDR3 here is CASSSRGRDSYNEQFF. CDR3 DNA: TGTGCCAGCAGCTCCCGTGGGAGAGACTCCTACAATGAGCAGTTCTTC.